The 3 T cell receptor beta chains in this list originate from one sample, sequenced in a study of T-cell reconstitution after alpha-beta-depleted transplantation in children. Using unique molecular identifiers, the investigators prepared the TCRbeta library. MiXCR was run by TCRdb on the PCR reads, yielding one entry per CDR3 protein. The data hold hundreds of thousands of distinct CDR3 sequences, with about an eighth observed a single time. Sequences were derived from PBMCs, sampled before TCRalphabeta/CD19-depleted stem cell transplant. The receptors here all came from a girl aged 2-10 years with congenital amegakaryocytic thrombocytopenia, due to receive a stem cell transplant.

This clonotype was counted a few times. The rearrangement joins TRBV20-1 to TRBJ2-3; D ambiguous. The CDR3 extends over 15 amino acids. Per germline, CDR1 DFQATT and CDR2 SNEGSKA (reference sequence). With 4 bases removed from V and 4 bases from J, the gap between germline ends came to 18 bases. The CDR3 DNA reads TGCAGTGCTAACTGGCTCCGGCGCCCCTCAGATACGCAGTATTTT. Residues: CSANWLRRPSDTQYF.

This clonotype was seen ten or more times. The chain links TRBV20-1 to TRBJ1-5; 8 bases are shared with TRBD1. V shed 4 bases and J 6 bases; nucleotides not matched to a gene: 20. Germline-derived CDR1 and CDR2 are DFQATT and SNEGSKA (reference sequence). The CDR3 is 18 residues long. The CDR3 loop is CSAKSTDRGPPQAQPQHF. DNA of the CDR3: TGCAGTGCTAAATCAACCGACAGGGGACCCCCTCAAGCTCAGCCCCAGCATTTT.

This clonotype has at least ten counts. The chain couples TRBV28 to TRBJ2-3; 9 bases are a match to TRBD2. J was trimmed by 3 bases and V by 10 bases; bases with no gene match: 8. CDR3 length: 14 residues. Germline V gene sequence: CDR1 MDHEN, CDR2 SYDVKM. The CDR3 here is CAILGAGGTDTQYF. The CDR3 DNA reads TGTGCCATCCTTGGAGCGGGAGGAACAGATACGCAGTATTTT.